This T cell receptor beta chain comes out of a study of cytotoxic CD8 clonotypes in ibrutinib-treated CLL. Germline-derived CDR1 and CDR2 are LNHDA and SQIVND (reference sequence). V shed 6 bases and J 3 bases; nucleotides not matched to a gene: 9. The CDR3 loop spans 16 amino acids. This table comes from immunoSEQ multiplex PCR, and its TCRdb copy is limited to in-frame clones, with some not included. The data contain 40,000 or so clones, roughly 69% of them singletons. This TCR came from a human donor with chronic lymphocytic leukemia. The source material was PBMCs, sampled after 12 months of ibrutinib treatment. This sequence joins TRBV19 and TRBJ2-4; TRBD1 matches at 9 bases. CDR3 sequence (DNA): TGTGCCAGTAGGGTCCGGGACAGGGATAGCAAAAACATTCAGTACTTC. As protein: CASRVRDRDSKNIQYF.